This TCR beta chain came from a study of blood T cell repertoires in COVID-19. Study as a whole: There were acute and convalescent COVID-19 samples, and they came from the United States, Italy and Spain. The cDNA or gDNA used as material had been derived from T cells, B-cell-depleted T cells, or PBMCs.

This CDR3 comprises 14 residues. V shed 8 bases and J shed 0 bases, with 13 bases lying between them. Germline lookup yields CDR1 SNHLY and CDR2 FYNNEI. Per the original methods: Nucleated cell counts were estimated from reference gene primer amplification. Sequencing was performed with immunoSEQ multiplex PCR; in TCRdb, only in-frame clones are kept and a portion is missing. The D gene and trimming were derived from the DNA, and the V and J assignments and clone size from that table. This table has roughly 150,000 clones, around 85% appearing once. The sample comprised peripheral blood. The rearrangement links TRBV2 to TRBJ1-1, with a possible D match to TRBD1 (5 bases). The receptor comes from an older woman with acute or convalescent COVID-19. The CDR3 DNA sequence: TGTGCCAGCGCCAATCAGGGCTTGAACACTGAAGCTTTCTTT. Its translation: CASANQGLNTEAFF. The full variable domain, with the rest looked up from reference TRBV2 and TRBJ1-1, is EPEVTQTPSHQVTQMGQEVILRCVPISNHLYFYWYRQILGQKVEFLVSFYNNEISEKSEIFDDQFSVERPDGSNFTLKIRSTKLEDSAMYFCASANQGLNTEAFFGQGTRLTVV.